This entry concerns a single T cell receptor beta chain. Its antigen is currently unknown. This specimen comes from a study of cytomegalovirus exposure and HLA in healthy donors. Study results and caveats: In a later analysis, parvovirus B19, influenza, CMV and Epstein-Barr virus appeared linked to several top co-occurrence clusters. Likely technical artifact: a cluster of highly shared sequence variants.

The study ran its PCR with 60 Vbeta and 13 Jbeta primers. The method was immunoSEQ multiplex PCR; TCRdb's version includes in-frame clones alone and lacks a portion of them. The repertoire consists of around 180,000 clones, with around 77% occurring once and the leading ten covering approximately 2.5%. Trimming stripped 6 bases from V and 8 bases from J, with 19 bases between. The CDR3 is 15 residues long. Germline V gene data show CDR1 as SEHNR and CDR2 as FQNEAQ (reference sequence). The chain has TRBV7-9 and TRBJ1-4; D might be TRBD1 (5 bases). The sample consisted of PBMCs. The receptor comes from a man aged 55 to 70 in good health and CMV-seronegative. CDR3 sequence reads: CASSPPGLGREKLFF. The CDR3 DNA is TGTGCCAGCAGTCCGCCGGGACTAGGGAGGGAAAAACTGTTTTTT.